A selection of T cell receptor beta chains follows, all from one sample in a study of CD8 T cells in Susac syndrome. MiXCR, applied by TCRdb to the immunoSEQ multiplex PCR reads, yields one record per CDR3 protein. The data show around 95,000 distinct CDR3 sequences, roughly 96% seen once. Sequencing used CD8+ T cells from PBMCs. These receptors originate from a human donor with Susac syndrome. The CDR3 runs from the conserved cysteine through the conserved F or W. The order of the fields is V gene, clone size, D gene, CDR3 protein. The D gene is left open where the match is weak. The size of a clone is reported for some rows only, either as once, few or many, or as a class for expanded clones.

V: TRBV6-1
size: once
D: NA
CDR3: CASSDPLVRAPETQYF

V: TRBV6-6
size: NA
D: NA
CDR3: CASSPREQETQYF

V: TRBV4-1
size: NA
D: TRBD2
CDR3: CASSQDLEAGGADTQYF

V: TRBV7-9
size: NA
D: NA
CDR3: CASSLEGGSNEQFF

V: TRBV7-2
size: once
D: NA
CDR3: CASSLSRTYSSYNEQFF

V: TRBV29-1
size: NA
D: TRBD1
CDR3: CSVYHTRGTEAFF

V: TRBV29-1
size: NA
D: NA
CDR3: CSVGGSTGQYF

V: TRBV2
size: NA
D: NA
CDR3: CASRYSTGGGYGYTF

V: TRBV18
size: NA
D: TRBD1
CDR3: CASSLQGRRTGELFF

V: TRBV29-1
size: NA
D: NA
CDR3: CSVEQWGTGNTIYF

V: TRBV13
size: NA
D: NA
CDR3: CATREQGYEKLFF

V: TRBV4-1
size: NA
D: TRBD2
CDR3: CASSQDRLAGGHTDTQYF

V: TRBV29-1
size: NA
D: NA
CDR3: CSVAVAVAEAFF

V: TRBV24-1
size: NA
D: TRBD1
CDR3: CATGGQGAAPLFF

V: TRBV29-1
size: NA
D: NA
CDR3: CSVPSRRGGGTEAFF

V: TRBV9
size: NA
D: NA
CDR3: CASSVVGGASETQYF

V: TRBV15
size: once
D: NA
CDR3: CATSGRIGGQPQHF

V: TRBV2
size: NA
D: NA
CDR3: CASSEDLRETQYF

V: TRBV24-1
size: NA
D: NA
CDR3: CATSDLGEQFF

V: TRBV29-1
size: NA
D: TRBD2
CDR3: CSTSGTSGTGELFF

V: TRBV7-9
size: NA
D: NA
CDR3: CASSFLRHKDGYTF

V: TRBV28
size: NA
D: NA
CDR3: CASAKTGSSYEQYF

V: TRBV20-1
size: once
D: NA
CDR3: CSARDSGDTGELFF

V: TRBV19
size: NA
D: NA
CDR3: CASQGGNSPLHF

V: TRBV5-4
size: NA
D: TRBD2
CDR3: CASSAGLAGPGELFF

V: TRBV20-1
size: NA
D: NA
CDR3: CSARGEVGAFF

V: TRBV14
size: NA
D: NA
CDR3: CASSQGAGYTF

V: TRBV13
size: once
D: NA
CDR3: CASSPGPVVDTGELFF

V: TRBV6-4
size: NA
D: TRBD1
CDR3: CASSLQGGSTGELFF

V: TRBV13
size: NA
D: TRBD1
CDR3: CASSSNLGGRVGGYTF

V: TRBV29-1
size: NA
D: NA
CDR3: CSVELATIPYNEQFF

V: TRBV3-1
size: NA
D: NA
CDR3: CASSLSMNTEAFF

V: TRBV9
size: NA
D: NA
CDR3: CASSVSGPGELFF

V: TRBV28
size: NA
D: NA
CDR3: CASRRGFEAFF

V: TRBV2
size: NA
D: NA
CDR3: CASSRSRASEAFF

V: TRBV9
size: NA
D: TRBD1
CDR3: CAIPTGLGHGYTF

V: TRBV2
size: NA
D: NA
CDR3: CASRGLTDTQYF

V: TRBV29-1
size: NA
D: TRBD1
CDR3: CSVEDFKGQVTNYGYTF

V: TRBV10-3
size: NA
D: NA
CDR3: CAISTQGNTIYF

V: TRBV5-8
size: NA
D: NA
CDR3: CASSFARDYGYTF

V: TRBV15
size: NA
D: NA
CDR3: CATSRAAGEGRLFYGYTF